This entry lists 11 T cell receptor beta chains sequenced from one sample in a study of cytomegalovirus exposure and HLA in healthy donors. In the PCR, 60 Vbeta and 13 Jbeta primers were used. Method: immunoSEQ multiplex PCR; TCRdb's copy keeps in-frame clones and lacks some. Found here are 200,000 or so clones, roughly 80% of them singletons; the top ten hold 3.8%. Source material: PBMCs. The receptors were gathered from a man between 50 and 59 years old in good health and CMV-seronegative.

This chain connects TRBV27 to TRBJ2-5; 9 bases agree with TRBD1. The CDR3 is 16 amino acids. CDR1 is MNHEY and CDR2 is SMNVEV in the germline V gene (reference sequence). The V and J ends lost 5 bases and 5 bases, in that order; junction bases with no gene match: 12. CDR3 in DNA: TGTGCCAGCAGTCCCTCCCGAGGGACAGGGAGCGAGACCCAGTACTTC. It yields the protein CASSPSRGTGSETQYF.

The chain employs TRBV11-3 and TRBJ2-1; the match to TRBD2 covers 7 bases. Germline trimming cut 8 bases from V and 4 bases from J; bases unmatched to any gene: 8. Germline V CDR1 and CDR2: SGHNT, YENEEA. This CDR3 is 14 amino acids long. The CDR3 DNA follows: TGTGCCAGCTCCGGCGCGGGGGAGTACAATGAGCAGTTCTTC. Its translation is CASSGAGEYNEQFF. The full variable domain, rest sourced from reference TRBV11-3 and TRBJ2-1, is EAGVVQSPRYKIIEKKQPVAFWCNPISGHNTLYWYLQNLGQGPELLIRYENEEAVDDSQLPKDRFSAERLKGVDSTLKIQPAELGDSAVYLCASSGAGEYNEQFFGPGTRLTVL.

The CDR3 bases are TGCAGTGCAACTACAGGGGGCGAGCAGTACTTC. Its translation: CSATTGGEQYF. V is TRBV20-1 and J is TRBJ2-7; 8 positions match TRBD1. The germline V gene encodes CDR1 DFQATT and CDR2 SNEGSKA (reference sequence). Trimming cost V 6 bases and J 6 bases; bases outside gene matches: 4. This CDR3 has 11 amino acids.

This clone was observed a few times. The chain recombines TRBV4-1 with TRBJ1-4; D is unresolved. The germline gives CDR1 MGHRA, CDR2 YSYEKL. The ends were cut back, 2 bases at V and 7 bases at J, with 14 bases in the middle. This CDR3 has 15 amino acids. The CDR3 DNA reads TGCGCCAGCAGCCAACCGACCCCGTCGGGTGAAAAACTGTTTTTT. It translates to CASSQPTPSGEKLFF.

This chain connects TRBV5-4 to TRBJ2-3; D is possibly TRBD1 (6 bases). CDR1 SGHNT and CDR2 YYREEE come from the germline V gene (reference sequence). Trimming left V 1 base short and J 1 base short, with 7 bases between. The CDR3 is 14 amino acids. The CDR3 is CASSLKGGTDTQYF. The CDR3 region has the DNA TGTGCCAGCAGCTTGAAGGGGGGCACAGATACGCAGTATTTT.

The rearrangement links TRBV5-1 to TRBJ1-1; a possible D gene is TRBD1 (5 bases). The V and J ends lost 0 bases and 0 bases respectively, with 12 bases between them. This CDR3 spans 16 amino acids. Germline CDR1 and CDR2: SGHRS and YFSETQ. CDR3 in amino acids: CASSLEVRTMNTEAFF. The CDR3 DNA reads TGCGCCAGCAGCTTGGAGGTTAGGACAATGAACACTGAAGCTTTCTTT. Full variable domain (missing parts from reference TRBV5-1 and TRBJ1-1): KAGVTQTPRYLIKTRGQQVTLSCSPISGHRSVSWYQQTPGQGLQFLFEYFSETQRNKGNFPGRFSGRQFSNSRSEMNVSTLELGDSALYLCASSLEVRTMNTEAFFGQGTRLTVV.

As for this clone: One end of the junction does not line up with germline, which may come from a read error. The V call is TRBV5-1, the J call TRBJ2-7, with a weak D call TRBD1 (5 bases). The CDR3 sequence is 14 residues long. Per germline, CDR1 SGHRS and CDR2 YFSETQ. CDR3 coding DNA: TGCGCCAGCAGCTTGGCACAGGCGAAGTACGAGCAGTGCTTC. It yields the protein CASSLAQAKYEQCF.

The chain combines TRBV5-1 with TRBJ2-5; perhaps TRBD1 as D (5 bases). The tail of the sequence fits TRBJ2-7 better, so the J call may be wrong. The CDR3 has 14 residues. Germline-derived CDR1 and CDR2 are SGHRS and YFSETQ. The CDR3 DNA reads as TGCGCCAGCAGCTTGCTTATAGGGGATTACGAGCAGTACTTC. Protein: CASSLLIGDYEQYF.

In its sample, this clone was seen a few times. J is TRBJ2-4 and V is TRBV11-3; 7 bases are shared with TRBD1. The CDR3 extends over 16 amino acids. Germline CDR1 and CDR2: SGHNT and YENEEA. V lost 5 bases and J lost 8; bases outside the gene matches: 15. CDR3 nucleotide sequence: TGTGCCAGCAGCCGAGGGGGCCGGGGCAGGGAAGACATTCAGTACTTC. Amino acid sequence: CASSRGGRGREDIQYF.

The CDR3 loop reads CASSMGQAETQYF. DNA for the CDR3: TGTGCCAGCTCAATGGGACAGGCAGAGACCCAGTACTTC. The V gene is TRBV18, the J gene TRBJ2-5, with TRBD1 identical over 8 bases. CDR1 and CDR2 from the germline V gene are KGHSH and LQKENI. The CDR3 runs 13 residues. V was clipped by 5 bases and J by 4 bases; unmatched bases: 3.

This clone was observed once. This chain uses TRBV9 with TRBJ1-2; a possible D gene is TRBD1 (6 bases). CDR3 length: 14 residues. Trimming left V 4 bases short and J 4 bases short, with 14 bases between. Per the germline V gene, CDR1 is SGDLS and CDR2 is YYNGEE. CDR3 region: CASSPRGSGYGYTF. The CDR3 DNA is TGTGCCAGCAGCCCCAGGGGCAGTGGCTATGGCTACACCTTC.